This entry is about one TCR beta chain. What it binds is unknown. This entry is derived from a study of CD8+ T cells in alopecia areata. General study points: Administration of tofacitinib significantly diminished scalp clonality and expanded CD8+ clones within the top 100.

Treatment of the sample: oral pan-JAK inhibitor, 5-10 mg twice daily. V was pared by 5 bases and J by 8 bases, with 19 bases between. Germline CDR1 MNHEY, CDR2 SVGAGI. The CDR3 extends over 15 amino acids. Once RNA had been extracted, it was reverse transcribed into cDNA to act as the sequencing template. Only in-frame clones appear in the TCRdb table, and some are missing; sequencing was by immunoSEQ multiplex PCR. The sample lists some 170,000 clones; 58% were seen once. This clonotype was sampled from a human donor with alopecia areata. This material consisted of CD4+ T cells sorted from blood, taken at approximately week 56, from a patient treated with tofacitinib. The chain links TRBV6-5 to TRBJ2-1; D might be TRBD2 (6 bases). CDR3 in amino acids: CASSIGLAKLDEQFF. The CDR3 DNA is TGTGCCAGCAGTATCGGGCTAGCGAAGTTGGATGAGCAGTTCTTC.